This T cell receptor (beta chain) was identified during a study of identical twins. At least ten counts were recorded for this clonotype. Antigen: not known. CDR3 length equals 14 residues. The V segment lost 2 bases and the J segment 3 bases; nucleotides outside the gene matches: 5. Germline V CDR1 and CDR2: SGHKS, YYEKEE (reference sequence). Whole-study results and caveats: Cross-sectional statistical analysis, not tracking of the same donors, underpinned the conclusions. Monozygotic twin pairs showed more out-of-frame TCR alpha sharing than models estimated. Among beta out-of-frame sequences, excess sharing between twins appeared weaker.

A universal primer site came from template switching; cDNA carried unique molecular identifiers. Via MiXCR, TCRdb re-called the 5' RACE reads, giving one row per CDR3 protein. Counted here are about 690,000 distinct CDR3 sequences, around 5.7% occurring once; the ten biggest clones make up 1.5% to 2%. This receptor was obtained from a man aged 18 to 30 in good health. This chain links TRBV5-5 with TRBJ2-7; the match to TRBD1 covers 7 bases. Sequencing was performed on naive T cells sorted from blood. The CDR3 nucleotides read TGTGCCAGCAGCTTAACCGGGACAGACTACGAGCAGTACGTC. Translating it yields CASSLTGTDYEQYV.